Listed below are T cell receptor beta chains from one sample, sequenced in a study of shared clonotypes between healthy human individuals. Profiled with immunoSEQ multiplex PCR; TCRdb holds only in-frame clones, not every one. The sample records about a million clones, more than 60% being singletons. Material for sequencing was memory CD4+ T cells sorted from blood. The receptors originated from a man aged 18 to 35 in good health. Both conserved end residues are part of each CDR3. A D gene is named only where the DNA matches it firmly. Some rows mark clone size as missing; the rest say once, few, many or name a class of expanded clone.

j_call: TRBJ2-2; clone_size: few; d_call: NA; v_call: TRBV5-1; cdr3_nt: TGCGCCAGCATGTCCAGGAACACCGGGGAGCTGTTTTTT; cdr3_aa: CASMSRNTGELFF
j_call: TRBJ2-5; clone_size: NA; d_call: NA; v_call: TRBV18; cdr3_nt: TGTGCCAGCTCACAGGGCCACCAAGAGACCCAGTACTTC; cdr3_aa: CASSQGHQETQYF
j_call: TRBJ1-3; clone_size: NA; d_call: NA; v_call: TRBV5-8; cdr3_nt: TGTGCCAGCAGCTTAAACGGTCCCTACTCTGGAAACACCATATATTTT; cdr3_aa: CASSLNGPYSGNTIYF
j_call: TRBJ1-6; clone_size: NA; d_call: NA; v_call: TRBV5-5; cdr3_nt: TGTGCCAGCAGTTCAACGGGATCAAATTCACCCCTCCACTTT; cdr3_aa: CASSSTGSNSPLHF
j_call: TRBJ2-5; clone_size: few; d_call: NA; v_call: TRBV5-5; cdr3_nt: TGTGCCAGCAACAACCCTGACGTCGCAGAGACCCAGTACTTC; cdr3_aa: CASNNPDVAETQYF
j_call: TRBJ2-2; clone_size: NA; d_call: TRBD1; v_call: TRBV9; cdr3_nt: TGTGCCAGCAGCCCCAGGGACAGGCTCACCGGGGAGCTGTTTTTT; cdr3_aa: CASSPRDRLTGELFF
j_call: TRBJ1-2; clone_size: NA; d_call: NA; v_call: TRBV2; cdr3_nt: TGTGCCAGTAAAGCAGGGGAAGGCTATGGCTACACCTTC; cdr3_aa: CASKAGEGYGYTF
j_call: TRBJ1-2; clone_size: NA; d_call: NA; v_call: TRBV29-1; cdr3_nt: TGCAGCGTTGACGGCTACCTGCCAGGGGACGGCTACACCTTC; cdr3_aa: CSVDGYLPGDGYTF
j_call: TRBJ2-5; clone_size: NA; d_call: NA; v_call: TRBV11-1; cdr3_nt: TGTGCCAGCAGTCCTTGGGTACAGGGTCATGAAGAGACCCAGTACTTC; cdr3_aa: CASSPWVQGHEETQYF
j_call: TRBJ1-2; clone_size: few; d_call: TRBD1; v_call: TRBV7-2; cdr3_nt: TGTGCCAGCAGCCAGGGACAGGGCTTGGACGGCTACACCTTC; cdr3_aa: CASSQGQGLDGYTF
j_call: TRBJ1-5; clone_size: NA; d_call: NA; v_call: TRBV6-1; cdr3_nt: TGTGCCAGCAGGGAAATGGTCGGGGCCCTTTATCAGCCCCAGCATTTT; cdr3_aa: CASREMVGALYQPQHF
j_call: TRBJ1-1; clone_size: NA; d_call: NA; v_call: TRBV18; cdr3_nt: TGTGCCAGCTCACTTAATGAGGACACTGAAGCTTTCTTT; cdr3_aa: CASSLNEDTEAFF
j_call: TRBJ2-1; clone_size: once; d_call: TRBD2; v_call: TRBV15; cdr3_nt: TGTGCCACCAGCAGAGGCCCCGGGAGCGGGAGCGGAAATGAGCAGTTCTTC; cdr3_aa: CATSRGPGSGSGNEQFF